This is a list of T cell receptor beta chains from one sample in a study of blood T cell repertoires in COVID-19. Generated by immunoSEQ multiplex PCR, the TCRdb table keeps only in-frame clones and is missing some. In the table there are under 200,000 clones, 70% to 90% of which are singletons. Sequenced input: peripheral blood. The origin of the receptors is a middle-aged man with active or convalescent COVID-19. Each CDR3 is given with its conserved first and last residue. Fields, in order: D gene, V gene, J gene, CDR3 protein, CDR3 DNA. D genes are given only for firm matches.

NA,TRBV6-2/TRBV6-3,TRBJ1-3,CASSSVGSRSGNTIYF,TGTGCCAGCAGTTCCGTCGGTTCGCGCTCTGGAAACACCATATATTTT
NA,TRBV25-1,TRBJ2-3,CASSESSGSYHRLDTQYF,TGTGCCAGCAGTGAATCCTCGGGGTCGTACCACCGTCTCGATACGCAGTATTTT
NA,TRBV29-1,TRBJ2-7,CSAAEREQYF,TGCAGCGCTGCTGAGCGCGAGCAGTACTTC
NA,TRBV3-1/TRBV3-2,TRBJ1-3,CASSQIPNLRAHIYF,TGTGCCAGCAGCCAAATCCCCAACCTGAGGGCTCACATATATTTT
NA,TRBV12-3/TRBV12-4,TRBJ1-2,CASSFRRAGGYTF,TGTGCCAGCAGTTTTCGTCGGGCGGGCGGCTACACCTTC
TRBD1,TRBV29-1,TRBJ2-2,CSVQGARDGELFF,TGCAGCGTACAGGGGGCGAGGGACGGGGAGCTGTTTTTT
TRBD2,TRBV27,TRBJ2-1,CASSSTPLAGWLYNEQFF,TGTGCCAGCAGTTCGACTCCACTAGCGGGGTGGCTCTACAATGAGCAGTTCTTC
TRBD1,TRBV28,TRBJ1-2,CASTYYRDRDYGYTF,TGTGCCAGCACCTATTACCGGGACAGGGATTATGGCTACACCTTC
TRBD1,TRBV6-2/TRBV6-3,TRBJ1-1,CASSSMTGDTEAFF,TGTGCCAGCAGTTCCATGACAGGGGACACTGAAGCTTTCTTT
TRBD1,TRBV5-1,TRBJ1-1,CASSRQGENTEAFF,TGCGCCAGCAGCCGACAGGGGGAGAACACTGAAGCTTTCTTT
NA,TRBV20-1,TRBJ1-2,CSASKGGSYGYTF,TGCAGTGCTAGTAAAGGCGGCAGCTATGGCTACACCTTC
NA,TRBV25-1,TRBJ2-7,CASSIWTAPYEQYF,TGTGCCAGCTCAATATGGACAGCCCCGTACGAGCAGTACTTC
NA,TRBV28,TRBJ1-5,CASRMHIGSPQPQHF,TGTGCCAGCAGGATGCATATAGGGAGTCCTCAGCCCCAGCATTTT
NA,TRBV6-5,TRBJ2-3,CASTLLRSAPDTQYF,TGTGCCAGCACCCTGCTTCGGAGTGCCCCAGATACGCAGTATTTT
TRBD2,TRBV6-5,TRBJ2-1,CASSRPSGGASEQFF,TGTGCCAGCAGCCGCCCTAGCGGGGGGGCCAGTGAGCAGTTCTTC
NA,TRBV12-3/TRBV12-4,TRBJ2-5,CASSNRAGETQYF,TGTGCCAGCAGTAACAGGGCTGGGGAGACCCAGTACTTC
TRBD2,TRBV30,TRBJ2-5,CAWSGTGVTSGNQETQYF,TGTGCCTGGAGTGGGACTGGGGTGACTAGCGGAAACCAAGAGACCCAGTACTTC
NA,TRBV4-2,TRBJ1-2,CASSQDPGSYGYTF,TGTGCCAGCAGCCAAGACCCAGGCAGCTATGGCTACACCTTC
TRBD2,TRBV3-1/TRBV3-2,TRBJ2-7,CASSRAGGNYEQYF,TGTGCCAGCAGTCGAGCGGGAGGAAACTACGAGCAGTACTTC
TRBD1,TRBV4-1,TRBJ1-1,CASSQPITRDSHTEAFF,TGCGCCAGCAGCCAGCCCATCACCCGGGACAGTCACACTGAAGCTTTCTTT
NA,TRBV5-4,TRBJ2-5,CASSSERGETQYF,TGTGCCAGCAGCTCGGAAAGGGGAGAGACCCAGTACTTC
NA,TRBV14,TRBJ2-7,CASSRTGTRYEQYF,TGTGCCAGCAGCCGCACCGGGACACGCTACGAGCAGTACTTC
NA,TRBV7-2,TRBJ1-2,CASSPEGGGYGYTF,TGTGCCAGCAGCCCAGAGGGGGGAGGGTATGGCTACACCTTC